The clone carrying this TCR beta chain was detected only a few times. The antigen remains unidentified. TCRdb re-derived calls from the 5' RACE reads in MiXCR, one entry per CDR3 protein. The sample holds roughly 300,000 distinct CDR3 sequences, roughly 16% seen once. These data originate in a study of T-cell memory formation after mild COVID-19. Study-wide results and caveats: Contracting CD4+ clones were located mainly in CM and EM, and CD8+ clones in EMRA.

The V gene's germline CDR1 is SQVTM and CDR2 ANQGSEA. The CDR3 spans 14 residues. Trimming shortened V by 5 bases and J by 1 base, and 12 bases separated the two germline ends. The sample was PBMCs or a T cell subset sorted from them (not recorded which). The chain joins TRBV29-1 to TRBJ1-5, with no clear D. This receptor was taken from a man aged 18-30 years who had mild COVID-19 (a few samples of this study predate the infection). Cell type and time point are not known. CDR3 residues: CSVKSLGSNQPQHF. The CDR3 nucleotides are TGCAGCGTTAAGTCCCTCGGCAGCAATCAGCCCCAGCATTTT.